The T cell receptor (beta chain) under discussion was sequenced for a study of beta chain features in type 1 diabetes. Study-level results: Within each of all four CD4+ subsets, Type 1 diabetes patients had TCRB CDR3s that were moderately but significantly shorter. For patients and controls alike, PCR might favor shorter templates to the same degree.

Via the markers CD45RO/CCR7/CD25/CD127/CD95/CD27, stem cell-like memory, regulatory, central memory and naive CD4+ cells were sorted. Sorting gave populations that all exceeded 95% purity. The isolated RNA, all of it, was reverse transcribed, so expressed TCRB transcripts were what got sequenced. Regulatory, naive and central memory T cell samples averaged approximately 3.9 million reads. Clones were read by immunoSEQ multiplex PCR, and TCRdb kept only the in-frame ones, dropping some. The sample has about 700,000 clones; 13% are singletons. Germline CDR1 and CDR2: GTSNPN and SVGIG (reference sequence). With 3 bases removed from V and 5 bases from J, the gap between germline ends came to 17 bases. The CDR3 is 15 residues long. For this clone: Its antigen is unknown.

The sample was naive CD4+ T cells from blood. This receptor was identified in a man younger than 35 with type 1 diabetes. V and J are TRBV30 and TRBJ1-5; D perhaps matches TRBD1 (6 bases). The CDR3 DNA sequence: TGTGCCTGGAGCCCCAGGGGTGATGGGTATCAGCCCCAGCATTTT. Translated: CAWSPRGDGYQPQHF.